Below, 32 T cell receptor beta chains from the same sample are listed, as sequenced in a study of tumor and adjacent non-tumor tissue in lung cancer. This sample's RNA came from whole unsorted tissue. Distant lung tissue was collected more than 3 cm away from the tumor edge. Three rounds of nested PCR, following a modified ARM-PCR protocol, produced the TCRbeta library. MiXCR, applied by TCRdb to the multiplex PCR reads, yields one record per CDR3 protein. The repertoire includes 100,000 or so distinct CDR3 sequences, roughly two thirds of them detected once, and less than 20% sits in the top ten. Sequencing was carried out using distant non-tumor lung tissue. All receptors come from a young man with non-small cell lung cancer.

This clonotype was observed many times. The chain links TRBV11-2 to TRBJ1-3; a possible D gene is TRBD1 (6 bases). The V end was cut by 5 bases, the J end by 0 bases, with 11 bases between. Germline assignment: CDR1 SGHAT and CDR2 FQNNGV. CDR3 size: 15 residues. The CDR3 DNA is TGTGCCAGCAGCCGGTACAGGGACTCTGGAAACACCATATATTTT. Translation: CASSRYRDSGNTIYF.

The chain uses TRBV20-1 and TRBJ2-1, with a tentative D call TRBD2 (5 bases). V was cut by 7 bases and J by 2 bases, with 18 bases left in between. Germline V gene sequence: CDR1 DFQATT, CDR2 SNEGSKA (reference sequence). This CDR3 contains 15 residues. The CDR3 DNA reads as TGCAGTGTGCCGACCTCTAGCTCCACCTACAATGAGCAGTTCTTC. Residues: CSVPTSSSTYNEQFF.

As regards this clonotype: It may be a read error: a sequence one base away is much more abundant. The rearrangement joins TRBV4-1 to TRBJ2-4; D unresolved. The CDR3 length is 16 residues. CDR1 is MGHRA and CDR2 is YSYEKL in the germline V gene. The CDR3: CASNQDVVVGKNIQYF. In DNA form, the CDR3 reads TGCGCCAGCAACCAAGATGTAGTAGTTGGCAAAAACATTCAGTACTTC.

This clonotype showed up just a few times. This may come from a read error, since a much larger clone is one base off. The V call is TRBV5-1, the J call TRBJ1-1, with 7 bases fitting TRBD1. Germline-derived CDR1 and CDR2 are SGHRS and YFSETQ. CDR3 size: 16 residues. This chain's CDR3 is CTSSFLPGTANTEAFF. DNA for the CDR3: TGCACCAGCAGCTTTTTACCCGGGACAGCGAACACTGAAGCTTTCTTT.

For this clonotype: This may come from a read error, since a much larger clone is one base off. The rearrangement uses TRBV28 and TRBJ2-1, with D maybe TRBD1 (5 bases). CDR1 is MDHEN, CDR2 SYDVKM, per germline. The CDR3 covers 13 residues. CDR3 DNA: TGTGCCAACAGTTTTAACGTAGGGGATGAGCAGTTCTTC. Protein product: CANSFNVGDEQFF.

Many counts were recorded for this clonotype. The chain joins TRBV20-1 to TRBJ2-1; 8 nucleotides align to TRBD2. The CDR3 runs 17 residues. Germline V gene sequence: CDR1 DFQATT, CDR2 SNEGSKA (reference sequence). J was trimmed by 4 bases and V by 6 bases; bases with no gene match: 17. The CDR3 reads CSAIGSGRSDGYNEQFF. DNA for the CDR3: TGCAGTGCCATAGGGAGCGGGAGATCAGATGGGTACAATGAGCAGTTCTTC.

This clonotype was seen a few times. This chain joins TRBV29-1 and TRBJ2-1, with D unclear. Looked up from germline, CDR1 is SQVTM and CDR2 is ANQGSEA. V lost 8 bases, J lost 5 bases, and 10 bases lay in between. The CDR3 sequence is 11 residues long. CDR3 nucleotide sequence: TGCAGCCCTGTCACCAACAATGAGCAGTTCTTC. The encoded protein is CSPVTNNEQFF.

Ten or more counts support this clonotype. The J gene is TRBJ2-3, the V gene TRBV6-1; D is ambiguous. There are 13 residues in the CDR3. The germline V and J ends were trimmed by 7 bases and 0 bases, with 8 bases remaining between them. The germline V gene encodes CDR1 MNHNS and CDR2 SASEGT. The CDR3 DNA follows: TGTGCCAGCATGCGTGTTAGCACAGATACGCAGTATTTT. This codes for CASMRVSTDTQYF.

This clonotype is categorized as medium-sized. This chain connects TRBV29-1 to TRBJ1-2, with D possibly being TRBD1 (6 bases). The V gene's germline CDR1 is SQVTM and CDR2 ANQGSEA. The CDR3 loop spans 14 amino acids. Trimming removed 0 bases from V and 2 bases from J, with 10 bases in between. CDR3 amino acids: CSVEEAGANYGYTF. CDR3 in DNA: TGCAGCGTTGAAGAGGCAGGGGCGAACTATGGCTACACCTTC.

Remarks on this clonotype: The junction departs from the called germline gene at one end, perhaps through a read error. The chain combines TRBV20-1 with TRBJ2-1, with D uncertain. Germline CDR1 and CDR2: DFQATT and SNEGSKA (reference sequence). The CDR3 runs to 16 residues. CDR3 bases: TGTAGTGATAGAGATGTTACGGTAGTTGTATTCAATGAGCAGTTCTTC. Protein product: CSDRDVTVVVFNEQFF.

This clonotype has just one count. This may arise from a read error, as a much more abundant clone is one base away. The chain joins TRBV20-1 to TRBJ2-1; 9 bases align to TRBD2. The J segment lost 12 bases and the V segment lost 6 bases, leaving 18 bases of the junction unmatched. Germline CDR1 reads DFQATT; CDR2 reads SNEGSKA (reference sequence). The CDR3 contains 15 residues. CDR3 nucleotides: TGCAGTGCGAGGAAGGGACAAGCGGGGGGTCTGGGGCAGTTCTTC. This gives the protein CSARKGQAGGLGQFF.

There are a few counts of this clonotype. The J gene is TRBJ2-4, the V gene TRBV11-1; the D gene is possibly TRBD2 (6 bases). Per germline, CDR1 SGHAT and CDR2 FQDESV (reference sequence). There are 16 residues in the CDR3. The CDR3 DNA is TGTGCTATCACCCACTCAGGCGGGGCGACCAAAAACATTCAGTACTTC. Translating it yields CAITHSGGATKNIQYF.

With respect to this clonotype: A much larger clone differs by one base, so this may be a read error. It is likely a read error, because the conserved phenylalanine at the end of the CDR3 is missing. This chain joins TRBV20-1 and TRBJ2-1; maybe TRBD2 (5 bases). CDR3 length: 14 residues. CDR1 is DFQATT, CDR2 SNEGSKA, per germline (reference sequence). V lost 1 base and J 3 bases, leaving 10 bases between the germline ends. CDR3 sequence: CSARADRGYNEQFS. The DNA of the CDR3 is TGCAGTGCTAGAGCGGACCGGGGCTACAATGAGCAGTTCTCC.

A remark on this clonotype: A read error may be the cause here, since a much bigger clone is one base away. V is TRBV5-1 and J is TRBJ2-1; tentatively, D is TRBD1 (5 bases). V was cut by 2 bases and J by 9 bases, with 15 bases left in between. Germline CDR1 reads SGHRS; CDR2 reads YFSETQ. There are 14 residues in the CDR3. CDR3 bases: TGCGCCAGCAGCTTAGGGCAGGTTGACAGTGAGCAGTTCTTC. It encodes CASSLGQVDSEQFF. Supplemented by reference TRBV5-1 and TRBJ2-1, the full variable domain reads KAGVTQTPRYLIKTRGQQVTLSCSPISGHRSVSWYQQTPGQGLQFLFEYFSETQRNKGNFPGRFSGRQFSNSRSEMNVSTLELGDSALYLCASSLGQVDSEQFFGPGTRLTVL.

Concerning this clonotype itself: At one end the junction does not follow the germline gene, possibly because of a read error. This rearrangement joins TRBV4-3 to TRBJ2-6; 9 bases fit TRBD1. Germline V CDR1 and CDR2: LGHNA, YSLEER. This CDR3 comprises 15 residues. The CDR3 sequence is CASGRDRGGANVLTF. CDR3 nucleotides: TGTGCCAGCGGCCGAGACAGGGGGGGGGCCAACGTCCTGACTTTC.

Comment on this clonotype: This CDR3 is missing its conserved last phenylalanine or tryptophan, likely due to a read error. The chain recombines TRBV12-3 or TRBV12-4 with TRBJ1-5, with 9 bases aligning to TRBD1. The CDR3 contains 16 residues. The CDR3 loop is CASSLDGTGLNQPQHL. Here the CDR3 DNA reads TGCGCCAGCAGTTTAGATGGGACAGGGCTTAATCAGCCCCAGCATCTT.

The gene calls are TRBV29-1 and TRBJ2-3, with 12 bases matching TRBD1. J gave up 11 bases and V 5 bases, and 17 bases lay outside the gene matches. This CDR3 is 16 amino acids long. Germline lookup yields CDR1 SQVTM and CDR2 ANQGSEA. The CDR3 region has the DNA TGCAGCGTTCCACCCCCGGGACAGGGGGCATCAGTTATGCAGTATTTT. This encodes CSVPPPGQGASVMQYF.

This clonotype was seen ten or more times. The chain uses TRBV20-1 and TRBJ2-2, with D perhaps TRBD1 (6 bases). The V gene lost 3 bases and the J gene lost 2 bases, with 13 bases spanning the gap. The germline V gene encodes CDR1 DFQATT and CDR2 SNEGSKA (reference sequence). The CDR3 sequence is 15 residues long. The CDR3 region has the DNA TGCAGTGCTAGTCCGGGCAGGGGCAACACCGGGGAGCTGTTTTTT. This encodes CSASPGRGNTGELFF.

Remarks on this clonotype: Relative to the germline gene, one junction end is altered; a read error may explain this. The chain uses TRBV5-4 and TRBJ2-3; the D call may be TRBD1 or TRBD2 (6 bases each). The CDR3 is 13 residues long. Germline V lookup: CDR1 SGHNT, CDR2 YYREEE (reference sequence). CDR3 region: CASSQAGEDMQYF. DNA of the CDR3: TGTGCCAGCAGCCAAGCAGGGGAGGATATGCAGTATTTC.

As regards this clonotype: Just one base apart from a much larger clone, this may be a read error. This rearrangement joins TRBV5-6 to TRBJ1-3, with D unresolved. The germline gives CDR1 SGHDT, CDR2 YYEEEE. This CDR3 comprises 15 residues. Here the CDR3 reads CASSLASRSGNIIYF. Here the CDR3 DNA reads TGTGCCAGCAGCTTGGCGTCTCGCTCTGGAAACATCATATATTTT. Supplemented by reference TRBV5-6 and TRBJ1-3, the full variable domain reads DAGVTQSPTHLIKTRGQQVTLRCSPKSGHDTVSWYQQALGQGPQFIFQYYEEEERQRGNFPDRFSGHQFPNYSSELNVNALLLGDSALYLCASSLASRSGNIIYFGEGSWLTVV.

Regarding this clonotype: This is likely a read error, given that the CDR3 carries no conserved phenylalanine or tryptophan at its end. The rearrangement uses TRBV29-1 and TRBJ2-7; 7 bases align to TRBD2. CDR3 length equals 14 residues. Germline-derived CDR1 and CDR2 are SQVTM and ANQGSEA. This chain's CDR3 is CSVTTGGSLYEQYS. The CDR3 DNA reads as TGCAGTGTCACGACTGGCGGGAGCCTCTACGAGCAGTACTCC.

The chain uses TRBV11-3 and TRBJ2-5; TRBD2 agrees at 10 bases. Germline V lookup: CDR1 SGHNT, CDR2 YENEEA. The J segment lost 3 bases and the V segment lost 9 bases, leaving 10 bases of the junction unmatched. The CDR3 runs to 15 residues. CDR3: CASSLSGTSEETQYF. The CDR3 DNA follows: TGTGCCAGTAGCCTTTCCGGGACTAGCGAAGAGACCCAGTACTTC.

This clonotype came up a few times. The genes are TRBV20-1 and TRBJ2-1; possibly TRBD1 or TRBD2 for D (5 bases each). V was cut by 7 bases and J by 0 bases, with 28 bases left in between. Germline lookup yields CDR1 DFQATT and CDR2 SNEGSKA (reference sequence). The CDR3 is 19 residues long. The CDR3 sequence: CSVRDANKGSRSSYNEQFF. DNA of the CDR3: TGCAGTGTTAGGGATGCCAATAAGGGGAGCCGAAGCTCCTACAATGAGCAGTTCTTC.

This clonotype has a handful of counts. This sequence joins TRBV7-2 and TRBJ2-7, with a weak D call TRBD2 (7 bases). Trimming removed 3 bases at V and 0 bases at J, with 15 bases between. The CDR3 loop spans 16 amino acids. The V gene's germline CDR1 is SGHTA and CDR2 FQGNSA. The CDR3 spells CASSFRGLAVSYEQYF. The CDR3 DNA is TGTGCCAGCAGCTTCCGGGGGCTAGCGGTCTCCTACGAGCAGTACTTC.

Concerning this clonotype: The junction and the germline gene differ at one end; a read error may be behind it. The chain uses TRBV11-1 and TRBJ2-7; 9 bases are a match to TRBD1. Germline loops: CDR1 SGHAT, CDR2 FQDESV (reference sequence). CDR3 length: 14 amino acids. The CDR3 DNA reads TGTGCCAACAGCCTTACAGGGGGCAACTACGAGCACTACTTC. Translated: CANSLTGGNYEHYF. Full variable domain (remainder filled in from reference TRBV11-1 and TRBJ2-7): EAEVAQSPRYKITEKSQAVAFWCDPISGHATLYWYRQILGQGPELLVQFQDESVVDDSQLPKDRFSAERLKGVDSTLKIQPAELGDSAMYLCANSLTGGNYEHYFGPGTRLTVT.

The table lists this clonotype with a few counts. A read error may explain this, as a much larger clone is one base away. The CDR3 does not close with the conserved phenylalanine or tryptophan, likely indicating a read error. This chain links TRBV29-1 with TRBJ2-5; perhaps TRBD1 as D (6 bases). Germline CDR1 reads SQVTM; CDR2 reads ANQGSEA. The ends were cut back, 4 bases at V and 6 bases at J, with 18 bases in the middle. This CDR3 spans 14 amino acids. The CDR3 DNA reads as TGCAGCGTTGTCCCCCCCAACAGGGAAAAGACCCAGTACCTC. Translation gives CSVVPPNREKTQYL.

Note on this clonotype: The CDR3 carries no conserved terminal phenylalanine or tryptophan, so it likely arises from a read error. The chain carries TRBV6-2 or TRBV6-3 and TRBJ1-5; D is unresolved. Germline lookup yields CDR1 MNHEY and CDR2 SVGEGT. CDR3 length: 14 amino acids. Trimming removed 10 bases at V and 2 bases at J, with 15 bases between. CDR3 amino acids: CATQRTVRNQPQHL. The CDR3, as DNA: TGTGCCACCCAACGGACGGTTCGCAATCAGCCCCAGCATCTT.

This clonotype appeared a single time. A much larger clone sits a single nucleotide away, making a read error possible. The V gene is TRBV12-3 or TRBV12-4, the J gene TRBJ1-5; the D gene is possibly TRBD1 (6 bases). CDR3 length equals 14 residues. The DNA of the CDR3 is TGTGCCAGCAGATCAACAGGGTGGACTCAGGCCCAGCATTTT. Translated: CASRSTGWTQAQHF.

Regarding this clonotype: This clone may be a read error of a much larger clone one base away. The chain links TRBV5-1 to TRBJ2-7; D not certain. The V gene lost 5 bases and the J gene lost 4 bases, with 13 bases spanning the gap. CDR3 length equals 13 residues. Germline-derived CDR1 and CDR2 are SGHRS and YFSETQ. As DNA, the CDR3 is TGCGCCAGCAGGGAGCCAAGCAGATACGAGCAGTACTTC. It yields the protein CASREPSRYEQYF.

With respect to this clonotype: A read error may be the cause here, since a much bigger clone is one base away. This chain joins TRBV6-5 and TRBJ1-2; unclear D gene. The CDR3 sequence is 13 residues long. CDR1 and CDR2 (germline): MNHEY, SVGAGI. In nucleotides, the CDR3 is TGTGCCAGCAGCTTATCATCGGACTATGGCCACACCTTC. Protein sequence: CASSLSSDYGHTF.

In the case of this clonotype: Here the CDR3 omits its conserved ending phenylalanine or tryptophan, so a read error is the likely source. V and J are TRBV12-3 or TRBV12-4 and TRBJ2-3, with 10 bases aligning to TRBD1. This CDR3 is built from 17 residues. CDR3 loop: CASSQQQGQGFTDTQYL. CDR3 DNA: TGTGCTAGCAGTCAACAACAGGGACAGGGGTTCACAGATACGCAGTATCTT.

As regards this clonotype: One end of the junction fails to match germline, which may point to a read error. V gene TRBV11-2 combines with J gene TRBJ2-3; D not resolved. CDR3 size: 13 residues. CDR1 is SGHAT, CDR2 FQNNGV, per germline. DNA of the CDR3: TGTGCCAGCAGCTTAGTACGTGGAGATACGCCGTATTTT. Translating it yields CASSLVRGDTPYF. Looking up the rest from reference TRBV11-2 and TRBJ2-3 gives the full variable domain: EAGVAQSPRYKIIEKRQSVAFWCNPISGHATLYWYQQILGQGPKLLIQFQNNGVVDDSQLPKDRFSAERLKGVDSTLKIQPAKLEDSAVYLCASSLVRGDTPYFGPGTRLTVL.